One sample yielded the 2 T cell receptor beta chains listed below, sequenced in a study of technical replicates of blood from a handful of donors (dated by TCRdb to about 2017). Libraries were made using the immunoSEQ multiplex PCR assay. The table was pulled from immuneACCESS by TCRdb, which kept in-frame rearrangements only. Such tables lose some clones; where checked, under half of the loss comes from unresolved V genes, and the rest has no known cause. The sample profile shows around 100,000 clones; roughly 95% of them were found once. The ten largest clones represent over 0.2% of the sample. The sample comprised T cells isolated from PBMCs. These receptors were collected from a human donor in good health.

The chain has TRBV5-1 and TRBJ1-1, with D possibly being TRBD1 (6 bases). Germline V gene sequence: CDR1 SGHRS, CDR2 YFSETQ. V was pared by 4 bases and J by 3 bases, with 19 bases between. This CDR3 region has 16 residues. The CDR3 sequence: CASSALGGAGDTEAFF. The CDR3 DNA reads TGCGCCAGCAGCGCCCTTGGGGGGGCAGGGGACACTGAAGCTTTCTTT.

The rearrangement links TRBV9 to TRBJ2-7; TRBD2 aligns across 10 bases. With 0 bases clipped from V and 3 bases from J, the junction kept 6 bases outside the gene matches. CDR1 is SGDLS, CDR2 YYNGEE, per germline. This CDR3 is 16 amino acids long. The CDR3 region has the DNA TGTGCCAGCAGCGTAGCAGGTCTAGCGGGAGTCTACGAGCAGTACTTC. Amino acids: CASSVAGLAGVYEQYF.